These 21 T cell receptor beta chains were sequenced from one sample in a study of T cell responses to AZD1222 COVID-19 vaccine. The table came from immunoSEQ multiplex PCR; TCRdb's copy has only in-frame clones and leaves some out. In the table there are about 110,000 clones, around 90% of which are singletons. Source: peripheral blood, taken on day 0 of MenACWY control vaccination. These receptors were obtained from an adult in good health.

The chain joins TRBV4-1 to TRBJ2-7; TRBD1 agrees at 12 bases. V lost 4 bases, J lost 4 bases, and 5 bases stayed unmatched. The CDR3 extends over 15 amino acids. Germline V lookup: CDR1 MGHRA, CDR2 YSYEKL. Here the CDR3 DNA reads TGCGCCAGCAGCCTAGGGACAGGGGGCTCATACGAGCAGTACTTC. This sequence encodes CASSLGTGGSYEQYF.

The chain combines TRBV28 with TRBJ1-2; D uncertain. Trimming stripped 3 bases from V and 4 bases from J, with 12 bases between. Looked up from germline, CDR1 is MDHEN and CDR2 is SYDVKM. CDR3 length: 14 amino acids. The CDR3 DNA sequence: TGTGCCAGCAGTTTGGGTGGGGTGTCCTATGGCTACACCTTC. This encodes CASSLGGVSYGYTF.

This clone was recorded only once. The chain has TRBV4-3 and TRBJ2-6; D is ambiguous. Between the trimmed V and J ends, which lost 4 bases and 4 bases, there was a span of 17 bases. The CDR3 spans 17 residues. CDR1 LGHNA and CDR2 YSLEER come from the germline V gene. In DNA form, the CDR3 reads TGCGCCAGCAGCCCAGCTGTGATTCCTTCCGGGGCCAACGTCCTGACTTTC. Amino acid sequence: CASSPAVIPSGANVLTF.

This clone was seen only once. The DNA of the CDR3 is TGTGCCAGCAGCGAGACACCCACCGGGGAGCTGTTTTTT. This encodes CASSETPTGELFF. The chain has TRBV9 and TRBJ2-2; D gene uncertain. Trimming cost V 3 bases and J 4 bases, with 7 bases left between them. Germline values: CDR1 SGDLS, CDR2 YYNGEE. CDR3 length: 13 residues.

The rearrangement joins TRBV5-4 to TRBJ1-1, with no clear D. This CDR3 region has 13 residues. Germline V gene sequence: CDR1 SGHNT, CDR2 YYREEE (reference sequence). The germline V and J ends were trimmed by 2 bases and 1 base, with 6 bases remaining between them. The CDR3 DNA reads TGTGCCAGCAGCTTTTACGGGAACACTGAAGCTTTCTTT. Amino acid sequence: CASSFYGNTEAFF.

This clone has more than one count but fewer than ten. The chain links TRBV5-4 to TRBJ2-4; 9 positions match TRBD2. From germline, CDR1 is SGHNT and CDR2 YYREEE (reference sequence). The length of the CDR3 is 18 residues. J lost 1 base, V lost 4 bases, and 12 bases had no gene match. For the CDR3, the DNA is TGTGCCAGCAGCCCTGTCCCCGCTAGCGGGATGGCCAAAAACATTCAGTACTTC. Its protein is CASSPVPASGMAKNIQYF.

The chain couples TRBV7-2 to TRBJ2-1, with D perhaps matching TRBD2 (6 bases). In germline, CDR1 is SGHTA, CDR2 FQGNSA. The V end was cut by 5 bases, the J end by 9 bases, with 14 bases between. CDR3 length: 13 residues. CDR3 residues: CASSPTSIGEQFF. The CDR3 DNA reads as TGTGCCAGCAGCCCGACTAGTATTGGTGAGCAGTTCTTC.

CDR3 in amino acids: CASRNPRATNEKLFF. The CDR3 DNA reads as TGTGCCAGCAGGAATCCGAGAGCAACTAATGAAAAACTGTTTTTT. The chain employs TRBV28 and TRBJ1-4; D is ambiguous. The V and J ends lost 6 bases and 0 bases respectively, with 11 bases between them. The CDR3 extends over 15 amino acids. Germline values: CDR1 MDHEN, CDR2 SYDVKM. The full variable domain, in which reference TRBV28 and TRBJ1-4 provide the parts outside the CDR3, is DVKVTQSSRYLVKRTGEKVFLECVQDMDHENMFWYRQDPGLGLRLIYFSYDVKMKEKGDIPEGYSVSREKKERFSLILESASTNQTSMYLCASRNPRATNEKLFFGSGTQLSVL.

This sequence joins TRBV19 and TRBJ1-4; D is undetermined. From germline, CDR1 is LNHDA and CDR2 SQIVND (reference sequence). The V gene lost 3 bases and the J gene lost 6 bases, with 14 bases spanning the gap. The CDR3 is made up of 15 amino acids. CDR3 amino acids: CASSIWQAQDEKLFF. The CDR3 DNA sequence: TGTGCCAGTAGTATTTGGCAGGCTCAAGATGAAAAACTGTTTTTT.

The V and J genes are TRBV24-1 and TRBJ2-7; D call uncertain. The CDR3 is 12 amino acids. V was shortened by 2 bases and J by 6 bases, with 7 bases between the two germline ends. Germline V lookup: CDR1 KGHDR, CDR2 SFDVKD. The CDR3 spells CATSDYRLEQYF. The CDR3 nucleotides are TGTGCCACCAGTGATTACCGGCTCGAGCAGTACTTC.

V is TRBV9 and J is TRBJ2-1; D gene unclear. This CDR3 has 12 amino acids. The germline V gene has CDR1 SGDLS and CDR2 YYNGEE. V shed 3 bases and J shed 5 bases, with 6 bases lying between them. CDR3 in amino acids: CASSAYHNEQFF. Written as DNA, the CDR3 is TGTGCCAGCAGCGCTTACCACAATGAGCAGTTCTTC. Based on the CDR3 plus reference TRBV9 and TRBJ2-1, the full variable domain is DSGVTQTPKHLITATGQRVTLRCSPRSGDLSVYWYQQSLDQGLQFLIQYYNGEERAKGNILERFSAQQFPDLHSELNLSSLELGDSALYFCASSAYHNEQFFGPGTRLTVL.

This sequence joins TRBV10-3 and TRBJ1-2, with 7 bases that match TRBD1. This CDR3 comprises 15 residues. The V and J ends lost 2 bases and 3 bases, in that order; junction bases with no gene match: 6. Germline V gene sequence: CDR1 ENHRY, CDR2 SYGVKD. CDR3 DNA sequence: TGTGCCATCAGTGAGCAGACAGGGAGTGACTATGGCTACACCTTC. Amino acid sequence: CAISEQTGSDYGYTF.

The chain recombines TRBV10-3 with TRBJ1-1; possible D gene TRBD1, 5 bases. CDR3 length: 11 residues. Trimming removed 10 bases at V and 8 bases at J, with 14 bases between. Germline CDR1 is ENHRY and CDR2 is SYGVKD. The CDR3 bases are TGTGCCACAATGGAAACAGGAGAAGCTTTCTTT. Amino acid sequence: CATMETGEAFF.

CDR3 sequence reads: CASRPSGGYYEQYF. CDR3 bases: TGTGCCAGCCGCCCCAGCGGGGGATATTACGAGCAGTACTTC. The rearrangement joins TRBV7-9 to TRBJ2-7; TRBD2 matches at 8 bases. This CDR3 is 14 amino acids long. The germline V gene encodes CDR1 SEHNR and CDR2 FQNEAQ (reference sequence). The ends lost 8 bases at V and 4 bases at J; junction bases unmatched: 10.

The J gene is TRBJ1-4, the V gene TRBV5-1; D gene ambiguous. The CDR3 is made up of 14 amino acids. V was cut by 4 bases and J by 5 bases, with 12 bases left in between. Germline V gene data show CDR1 as SGHRS and CDR2 as YFSETQ. The CDR3 bases are TGCGCCAGCAGCCTTCAGGAAGGCAATGAAAAACTGTTTTTT. Translation: CASSLQEGNEKLFF.

The CDR3 nucleotides read TGTGCCAGTAGTCGAAGGACAGGGGGACTCATGAACACTGAAGCTTTCTTT. Translating gives CASSRRTGGLMNTEAFF. This chain uses TRBV19 with TRBJ1-1; 10 bases line up with TRBD1. Unmatched junction bases numbered 9, after V lost 5 bases and J lost 0 bases. Germline values: CDR1 LNHDA, CDR2 SQIVND (reference sequence). This CDR3 has 17 residues.

This chain connects TRBV18 to TRBJ1-1; D possibly corresponds to TRBD1 (5 bases). V was clipped by 10 bases and J by 1 base, with 13 bases between them. This CDR3 is built from 13 residues. Germline CDR1 KGHSH, CDR2 LQKENI. CDR3 nucleotides: TGTGCCACCAAGCGGGGGGGGAACACTGAAGCTTTCTTT. Its protein is CATKRGGNTEAFF.

The genes are TRBV19 and TRBJ2-2; possible D gene TRBD1, 6 bases. The CDR3 spans 15 residues. The V end was cut by 4 bases, the J end by 9 bases, with 18 bases between. Germline V lookup: CDR1 LNHDA, CDR2 SQIVND (reference sequence). The CDR3 bases are TGTGCCAGTAGTAGGACAGCCCGTAATTTGTGGGAGCTGTTTTTT. It encodes CASSRTARNLWELFF.

The chain recombines TRBV2 with TRBJ2-1; 12 positions agree with TRBD2. V trimming: 6 bases; J trimming: 8 bases; junction bases outside the gene matches: 11. The germline V gene encodes CDR1 SNHLY and CDR2 FYNNEI. There are 16 residues in the CDR3. This CDR3 is CASSHETSGGLDEQFF. CDR3 nucleotides: TGTGCCAGCAGCCACGAGACTAGCGGGGGATTGGATGAGCAGTTCTTC.

J is TRBJ2-2 and V is TRBV5-1, with 9 positions matching TRBD1. The CDR3 contains 15 residues. Germline CDR1 reads SGHRS; CDR2 reads YFSETQ. V lost 5 bases to trimming and J lost 0 bases; unmatched junction nucleotides: 2. The CDR3 DNA sequence: TGCGCCAGCAGTCGGGACAGGGCGAACACCGGGGAGCTGTTTTTT. Its translation: CASSRDRANTGELFF.

This clone was detected ten times or more. V gene TRBV10-3 combines with J gene TRBJ1-2; tentative D call: TRBD1 (5 bases). Germline CDR1 is ENHRY and CDR2 is SYGVKD. The CDR3 loop spans 14 amino acids. Trimming took off 0 bases at V and 6 bases at J, with 11 bases between the two ends. This CDR3 is CAISESQGMNGYTF. CDR3 coding DNA: TGTGCCATCAGTGAGTCCCAGGGTATGAATGGCTACACCTTC.